Shown below are 3 T cell receptor beta chains from a single sample sequenced in a study of regulatory T cells in long-lasting Graves disease. With iRepertoire HTBI primers and Arm-PCR of CDR3 regions, TCR beta libraries were built. From the multiplex PCR reads, TCRdb called clonotypes with MiXCR, one entry per CDR3 protein. The repertoire holds about 620,000 distinct CDR3 sequences, with under 20% as singletons. The time point: newly diagnosed GD, antithyroid drugs for less than 3 months. Researchers made the TCR library from RNA that was extracted from PBMCs. These sequences were also reported in another study, on T cells in Graves' hyperthyroidism and ophthalmopathy.

Sample: peripheral blood mononuclear cells (PBMCs), taken at new diagnosis, from a patient treated with antithyroid drugs. The receptor source for this set is a woman aged 30 to 39 with Graves disease.

This clonotype was seen at least ten times. This rearrangement joins TRBV12-3 or TRBV12-4 to TRBJ2-1; 11 positions match TRBD1. The V segment lost 6 bases and the J segment 4 bases; nucleotides outside the gene matches: 11. The length of the CDR3 is 17 residues. CDR3 sequence: CASRPKPGTGGYNEQFF. DNA for the CDR3: TGTGCCAGCAGACCGAAACCCGGGACAGGGGGTTACAATGAGCAGTTCTTC.

This clonotype has only a few counts. The rearrangement links TRBV18 to TRBJ2-4; maybe TRBD1 (5 bases). CDR3 length: 14 amino acids. The V end lost 5 bases, the J end lost 6 bases, and 14 bases lay between the germline ends. Germline V gives CDR1 KGHSH, CDR2 LQKENI. The CDR3 region has the DNA TGTGCCAGCTCAAAGGGGAAGGCCCCAAACATTCAGTACTTC. It specifies CASSKGKAPNIQYF.

This clonotype showed up just a few times. A much larger clone lies one base from this, so it may be a read error. This chain connects TRBV28 to TRBJ2-3, with 9 nucleotides matching TRBD1. V shed 6 bases and J 2 bases; nucleotides not matched to a gene: 6. This CDR3 comprises 15 residues. The germline gives CDR1 MDHEN, CDR2 SYDVKM. CDR3: CASSSDRGATDTQYF. CDR3 coding DNA: TGTGCCAGCAGCTCGGACAGGGGAGCCACAGATACGCAGTATTTT.